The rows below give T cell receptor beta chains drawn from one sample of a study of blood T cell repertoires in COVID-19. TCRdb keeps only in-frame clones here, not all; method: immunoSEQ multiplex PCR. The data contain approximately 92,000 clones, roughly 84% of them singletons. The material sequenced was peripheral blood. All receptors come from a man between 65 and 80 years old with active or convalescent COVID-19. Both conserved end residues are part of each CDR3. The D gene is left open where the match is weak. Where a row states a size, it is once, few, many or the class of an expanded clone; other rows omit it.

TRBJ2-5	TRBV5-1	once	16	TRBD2	TGCGCCAGCAGCTCGGGCGGGGGGGCGCTCCAAGAGACCCAGTACTTC	CASSSGGGALQETQYF
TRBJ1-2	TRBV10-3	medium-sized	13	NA	TGTGCCATCAGGGAAACAGGATCCTATGGCTACACCTTC	CAIRETGSYGYTF
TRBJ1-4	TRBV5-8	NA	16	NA	TGTGCCAGCAGCTTGGGAGTGGGGGGGAGCAATGAAAAACTGTTTTTT	CASSLGVGGSNEKLFF
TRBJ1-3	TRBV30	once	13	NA	TGTGCCTGGAAGTTTAGCTCTGGAAACACCATATATTTT	CAWKFSSGNTIYF
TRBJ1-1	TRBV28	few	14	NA	TGTGCCAGCAGTCGCAGGGGTAAGAACACTGAAGCTTTCTTT	CASSRRGKNTEAFF
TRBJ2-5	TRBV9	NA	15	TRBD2	TGTGCCAGCAGCGTAGAAGGGACTAGGGTTGAGACCCAGTACTTC	CASSVEGTRVETQYF
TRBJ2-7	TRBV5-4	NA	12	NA	TGTGCCAGCAGCTTGTCTAGCAGCGAGCAGTACTTC	CASSLSSSEQYF
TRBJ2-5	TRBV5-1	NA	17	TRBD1	TGCGCCAGCAGCTTGGATGGGACAGTATTGTACCAAGAGACCCAGTACTTC	CASSLDGTVLYQETQYF
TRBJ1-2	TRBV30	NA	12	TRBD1	TGTGCCTGGAGTGGGGGACAGCTGGGCTACACCTTC	CAWSGGQLGYTF
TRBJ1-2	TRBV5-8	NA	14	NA	TGTGCCAGCAGCTTGGCGGGGGGGCGCGATGGCTACACCTTC	CASSLAGGRDGYTF
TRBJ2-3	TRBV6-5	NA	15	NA	TGTGCCAGCAGTTACTCGTGGGCTCGCACAGATACGCAGTATTTT	CASSYSWARTDTQYF
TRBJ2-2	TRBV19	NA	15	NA	TGTGCCAGTAGTAATCGACAGGTTAACACCGGGGAGCTGTTTTTT	CASSNRQVNTGELFF
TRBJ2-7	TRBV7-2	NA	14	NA	TGTGCCAGCAGCTTAGTGGCCAGCGCCTACGAGCAGTACTTC	CASSLVASAYEQYF
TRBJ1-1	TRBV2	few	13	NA	TGTGCCAGCAGTACTGCGGTGAACACTGAAGCTTTCTTT	CASSTAVNTEAFF
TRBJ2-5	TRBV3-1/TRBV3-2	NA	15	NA	TGTGCCAGCAGCCTATTAGGGACAAACAAAGAGACCCAGTACTTC	CASSLLGTNKETQYF
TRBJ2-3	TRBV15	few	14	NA	TGTGCCACCAGCAGAGATGGGGCTACAGATACGCAGTATTTT	CATSRDGATDTQYF
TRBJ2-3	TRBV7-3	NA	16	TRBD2	TGTGCCAGCAGCTCCCAAGCGGGGGCTTCGACAGATACGCAGTATTTT	CASSSQAGASTDTQYF
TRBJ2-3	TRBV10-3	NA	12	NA	TGTGCCCTTAAGGACAACACAGATACGCAGTATTTT	CALKDNTDTQYF
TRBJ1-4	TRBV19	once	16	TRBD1	TGTGCCAGTAGTATAGGCACAGGGGTTTATAGTGAAAAACTGTTTTTT	CASSIGTGVYSEKLFF
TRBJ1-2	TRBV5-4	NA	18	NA	TGTGCCAGCAGCTTGGGACTTTACCAGGGAGGGGCGGGCTATGGCTACACCTTC	CASSLGLYQGGAGYGYTF
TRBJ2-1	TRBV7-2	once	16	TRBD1	TGTGCCAGCAGCCCCCAACAGGGGTCCTCCTACAATGAGCAGTTCTTC	CASSPQQGSSYNEQFF
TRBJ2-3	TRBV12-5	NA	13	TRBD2	TGTGCTAGTGGTTCGGGGGGAGCGGATACGCAGTATTTT	CASGSGGADTQYF
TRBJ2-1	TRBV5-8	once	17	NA	TGTGCCAGCACCAGCGGAGCCTGGGCGAGCTCCTACAATGAGCAGTTCTTC	CASTSGAWASSYNEQFF
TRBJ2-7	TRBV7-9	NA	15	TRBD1	TGTGCCAGCAGCTTAGGAGGGGGCGCGCTCTACGAGCAGTACTTC	CASSLGGGALYEQYF
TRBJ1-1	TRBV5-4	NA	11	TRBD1	TGTGCCAGCAGCTCGACAGGGGAAGCTTTCTTT	CASSSTGEAFF
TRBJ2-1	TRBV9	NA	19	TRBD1	TGTGCCAGCAGCGTAGTAGATTTACCGGGACAGGGGGCCCGGAATGAGCAGTTCTTC	CASSVVDLPGQGARNEQFF
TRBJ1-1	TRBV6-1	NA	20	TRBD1	TGTGCCAGCAGTGACCCCTCTCGGGAGGGGGCGAATTATGTATATACTGAAGCTTTCTTT	CASSDPSREGANYVYTEAFF
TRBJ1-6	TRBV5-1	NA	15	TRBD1	TGCGCCAGCAGCTTGGTAGGACAGGGAGCTTCACCCCTCCACTTT	CASSLVGQGASPLHF
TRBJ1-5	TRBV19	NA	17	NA	TGTGCCAGTAGTATAGGTGCAGGGGCGGGTAGCAATCAGCCCCAGCATTTT	CASSIGAGAGSNQPQHF
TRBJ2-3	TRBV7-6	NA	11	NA	TGTGCCACCCACTACGGAGATACGCAGTATTTT	CATHYGDTQYF
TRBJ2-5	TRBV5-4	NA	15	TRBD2	TGTGCCAGCAGCCCGGGGGGGGCCGGCGGAGAGACCCAGTACTTC	CASSPGGAGGETQYF
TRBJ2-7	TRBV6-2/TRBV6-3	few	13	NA	TGTGCCAGCAGTTACCGGGACAACTACGAGCAGTACTTC	CASSYRDNYEQYF
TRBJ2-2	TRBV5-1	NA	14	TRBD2	TGCGCCAGCGGGAAAAGCGGGGCCGGCGGGGAGCTGTTTTTT	CASGKSGAGGELFF
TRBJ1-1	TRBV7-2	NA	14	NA	TGTGCCAGCAGCTTGTACGGGACAAACACTGAAGCTTTCTTT	CASSLYGTNTEAFF
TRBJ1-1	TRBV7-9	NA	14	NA	TGTGCCAGCAGCTCCGGGACTTTCAACACTGAAGCTTTCTTT	CASSSGTFNTEAFF
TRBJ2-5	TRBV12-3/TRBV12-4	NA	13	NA	TGTGCCAGCACCTTGCTAGGGAGGGAGACCCAGTACTTC	CASTLLGRETQYF
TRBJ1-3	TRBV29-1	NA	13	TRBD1	TGCAGCGGACAGGGCAACTCTGGAAACACCATATATTTT	CSGQGNSGNTIYF